This T cell receptor (beta chain) was identified during a study of circulating and synovial CD4+ cells in juvenile arthritis. V shed 9 bases and J shed 0 bases, with 18 bases lying between them. This CDR3 has 16 amino acids. Germline CDR1 is MDHEN and CDR2 is SYDVKM. About this clone itself: As yet, its antigen is unknown.

The table came from immunoSEQ multiplex PCR; TCRdb's copy has only in-frame clones and leaves some out. The table includes about 36,000 clones, 94% detected once. Findings and limits, study-wide: Bulk blood CD4 samples held at least an order of magnitude more or fewer genomes than CPL. Bulk blood CD4 repertoires were more diverse than these.

V gene TRBV28 combines with J gene TRBJ1-3; weak D call: TRBD1 (6 bases). Sequenced: CD4+ T cells from blood. The source of this sequence is a human donor with juvenile idiopathic arthritis. The CDR3 nucleotides are TGTGCCAGTACCTACGGGGGGCGCGGCTCTGGAAACACCATATATTTT. Protein product: CASTYGGRGSGNTIYF.